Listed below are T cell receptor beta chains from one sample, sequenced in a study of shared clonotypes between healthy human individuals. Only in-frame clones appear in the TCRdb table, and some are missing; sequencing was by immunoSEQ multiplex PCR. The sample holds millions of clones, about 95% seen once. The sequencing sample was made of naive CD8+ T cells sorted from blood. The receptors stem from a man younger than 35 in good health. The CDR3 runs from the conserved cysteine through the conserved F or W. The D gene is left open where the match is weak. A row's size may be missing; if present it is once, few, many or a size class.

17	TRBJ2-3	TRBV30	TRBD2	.	CAWTPGLAGPSTDTQYF	TGTGCCTGGACGCCAGGACTAGCGGGGCCTAGCACAGATACGCAGTATTTT
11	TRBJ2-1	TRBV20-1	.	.	CSASDGNEQFF	TGCAGTGCTTCGGACGGTAATGAGCAGTTCTTC
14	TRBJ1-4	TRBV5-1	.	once	CASSKEGINEKLFF	TGCGCCAGCAGCAAGGAGGGGATAAATGAAAAACTGTTTTTT
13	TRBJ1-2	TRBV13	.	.	CASSERQDYGYTF	TGTGCCAGCAGCGAGCGACAGGACTATGGCTACACCTTC
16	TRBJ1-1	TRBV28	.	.	CASSRAGLGMNTEAFF	TGTGCCAGCAGTCGGGCCGGCCTAGGGATGAACACTGAAGCTTTCTTT
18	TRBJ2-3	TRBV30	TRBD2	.	CAARRSPLAGDDTDTQYF	TGTGCCGCCCGGCGCTCTCCCCTAGCGGGGGATGACACAGATACGCAGTATTTT
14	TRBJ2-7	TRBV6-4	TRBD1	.	CASSELRQGGKQYF	TGTGCCAGCAGTGAATTGAGACAGGGGGGTAAGCAGTACTTC
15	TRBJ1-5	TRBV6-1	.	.	CASRERQVPGQPQHF	TGTGCCAGCAGGGAAAGACAGGTGCCAGGTCAGCCCCAGCATTTT
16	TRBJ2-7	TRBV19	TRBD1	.	CASSFTSGTGGHEQYF	TGTGCCAGTAGTTTCACTTCCGGGACAGGGGGACACGAGCAGTACTTC
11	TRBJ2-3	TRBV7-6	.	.	CASSQQDTQYF	TGTGCCAGCAGCCAGCAGGATACGCAGTATTTT
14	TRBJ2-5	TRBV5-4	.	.	CASSSFNVGETQYF	TGTGCCAGCAGCAGCTTTAACGTCGGGGAGACCCAGTACTTC